This passage covers 23 T cell receptor beta chains from one sample sequenced in a study of cytomegalovirus exposure and HLA in healthy donors. The PCR employed 60 Vbeta primers together with 13 Jbeta primers. Clones were sequenced by immunoSEQ multiplex PCR, and TCRdb holds only the in-frame ones, with some missing. The repertoire has more than 80,000 clones, roughly 77% of them found once; the top ten carry around 2.5%. The sample was PBMCs. These receptors were taken from a man in his forties in good health and CMV-seronegative.

The rearrangement uses TRBV5-1 and TRBJ2-2; 7 bases match TRBD2. Trimming cost V 0 bases and J 5 bases; bases outside gene matches: 10. Germline V gene lookup returns CDR1 SGHRS and CDR2 YFSETQ. This CDR3 is 17 amino acids long. The CDR3 loop is CASSLGSMASGTGELFF. The CDR3 coding sequence is TGCGCCAGCAGCTTGGGTAGTATGGCTAGCGGTACCGGGGAGCTGTTTTTT.

The CDR3 DNA reads TGCGCCAGCAGCCCCGGACTAGCGGGAGGATACCAAGAGACCCAGTACTTC. Translated, it gives CASSPGLAGGYQETQYF. This sequence joins TRBV5-1 and TRBJ2-5; 14 bases align to TRBD2. V gave up 4 bases and J gave up 0 bases; unmatched junction bases: 5. Germline V lookup: CDR1 SGHRS, CDR2 YFSETQ. This CDR3 has 17 amino acids.

The genes are TRBV27 and TRBJ2-3; a weak D match, TRBD2 (6 bases). CDR1 and CDR2 from the germline V gene are MNHEY and SMNVEV (reference sequence). CDR3 size: 16 residues. The V end lost 4 bases, the J end lost 1 base, and 15 bases lay between the germline ends. The CDR3 DNA is TGTGCCAGCAGTTCCTACTCCTCGGGGGGCACAGATACGCAGTATTTT. Protein product: CASSSYSSGGTDTQYF.

V usage is TRBV19 and J usage is TRBJ2-1; 9 nucleotides line up with TRBD2. J was trimmed by 5 bases and V by 6 bases; bases with no gene match: 8. Germline-derived CDR1 and CDR2 are LNHDA and SQIVND (reference sequence). This CDR3 contains 15 residues. The CDR3 reads CASSHLGGGDNEQFF. CDR3 nucleotides: TGTGCCAGTAGCCATCTCGGCGGGGGGGACAATGAGCAGTTCTTC.

V usage is TRBV6-5 and J usage is TRBJ1-5, with D hard to call. Germline lookup yields CDR1 MNHEY and CDR2 SVGAGI. Trimming removed 7 bases from V and 9 bases from J, with 19 bases in between. This CDR3 is built from 14 residues. The CDR3 region has the DNA TGTGCCAGCAACGACGGTTCTAGCTCGGGGCCCCAGCATTTT. It codes for CASNDGSSSGPQHF.

In its sample, this clone was seen a few times. V and J are TRBV5-1 and TRBJ2-1, with 15 bases aligning to TRBD2. Germline values: CDR1 SGHRS, CDR2 YFSETQ. Trimming cost V 5 bases and J 3 bases; bases outside gene matches: 6. There are 17 residues in the CDR3. The CDR3 sequence is CASSPGLAGGYYNEQFF. CDR3 nucleotide sequence: TGCGCCAGCAGTCCGGGACTAGCGGGGGGCTACTACAATGAGCAGTTCTTC.

This sequence joins TRBV29-1 and TRBJ2-7; a possible D gene is TRBD1 (6 bases). V was pared by 7 bases and J by 1 base, with 17 bases between. The CDR3 loop spans 14 amino acids. Germline V CDR1 and CDR2: SQVTM, ANQGSEA. CDR3 in DNA: TGCAGCGCTCGGACAGAACAAGGGTCCTACGAGCAGTACTTC. Its translation: CSARTEQGSYEQYF.

V usage is TRBV2 and J usage is TRBJ2-7; the match to TRBD2 covers 10 bases. Germline V CDR1 and CDR2: SNHLY, FYNNEI. Trimming took 2 bases from V and 9 from J; bases not matched to a gene: 7. The CDR3 consists of 14 residues. The CDR3 coding sequence is TGTGCCAGCAGTGAATTGAGCGGGGGGGCCTTGCAGTACTTC. Protein sequence: CASSELSGGALQYF.

The rearrangement uses TRBV7-2 and TRBJ2-2; no clear D gene. The V end was cut by 2 bases, the J end by 1 base, with 8 bases between. Germline loops: CDR1 SGHTA, CDR2 FQGNSA. This CDR3 is built from 15 residues. The CDR3 nucleotides are TGTGCCAGCAGCTTATTGAGACAGAACACCGGGGAGCTGTTTTTT. It translates to CASSLLRQNTGELFF. Full variable domain (missing parts from reference TRBV7-2 and TRBJ2-2): GAGVSQSPSNKVTEKGKDVELRCDPISGHTALYWYRQSLGQGLEFLIYFQGNSAPDKSGLPSDRFSAERTGGSVSTLTIQRTQQEDSAVYLCASSLLRQNTGELFFGEGSRLTVL.

The V gene is TRBV6-1, the J gene TRBJ2-7; D perhaps matches TRBD2 (5 bases). The V end was cut by 6 bases, the J end by 1 base, with 16 bases between. The germline CDR1 and CDR2 sequences are MNHNS and SASEGT. This CDR3 region has 15 residues. In DNA, the CDR3 is TGTGCCAGCAGGGAGGAGCCACACCCTTCCTACGAGCAGTACTTC. Protein sequence: CASREEPHPSYEQYF.

The chain carries TRBV2 and TRBJ2-7; tentative D call: TRBD2 (5 bases). V was pared by 8 bases and J by 5 bases, with 22 bases between. The CDR3 spans 15 residues. The V gene's germline CDR1 is SNHLY and CDR2 FYNNEI. The CDR3 sequence: CASHPAIPGVDEQYF. In nucleotides, the CDR3 is TGTGCCAGCCACCCGGCCATCCCCGGGGTCGACGAGCAGTACTTC.

The rearrangement links TRBV4-1 to TRBJ1-5; tentative D call: TRBD1 (5 bases). The CDR3 consists of 18 residues. The germline gives CDR1 MGHRA, CDR2 YSYEKL. V gave up 1 base and J gave up 3 bases, with 19 bases separating them. CDR3 loop: CASSQGAWGGGVNQPQHF. Written as DNA, the CDR3 is TGCGCCAGCAGCCAAGGGGCGTGGGGTGGGGGGGTCAATCAGCCCCAGCATTTT.

J is TRBJ1-1 and V is TRBV7-2, with a weak D call TRBD1 (6 bases). There are 16 residues in the CDR3. V lost 3 bases, J lost 5 bases, and 19 bases lay in between. CDR1 is SGHTA and CDR2 is FQGNSA in the germline V gene. CDR3 amino acids: CASSLTGQIGKTEAFF. As DNA, the CDR3 is TGTGCCAGCAGCTTGACCGGACAGATCGGAAAAACTGAAGCTTTCTTT.

In regard to this clone: The identical CDR3 is also encoded by other nucleotide sequences in the sample. This chain uses TRBV7-6 with TRBJ2-3; 14 bases match TRBD2. Per germline, CDR1 SGHVS and CDR2 FNYEAQ. The CDR3 totals 18 residues. J lost 4 bases, V lost 5 bases, and 11 bases had no gene match. The CDR3 nucleotides are TGTGCCAGCAGCCTCAGGAGCGGACTAGCGGGGGGACCAGATACGCAGTATTTT. Translation: CASSLRSGLAGGPDTQYF.

This rearrangement joins TRBV29-1 to TRBJ2-7; possible D gene TRBD2, 5 bases. The germline V gene has CDR1 SQVTM and CDR2 ANQGSEA. The ends were cut back, 2 bases at V and 7 bases at J, with 15 bases in the middle. The CDR3 has 13 amino acids. CDR3 coding DNA: TGCAGCGTTGAAAACGGGCCAGGCGGGGAGCAGTACTTC. Translation: CSVENGPGGEQYF.

The CDR3 here is CASSPYPTSRNEQFF. For the CDR3, the DNA is TGTGCCAGCTCACCGTACCCGACTAGTCGGAATGAGCAGTTCTTC. J is TRBJ2-1 and V is TRBV18, with a possible D match to TRBD2 (6 bases). The length of the CDR3 is 15 residues. With 3 bases removed from V and 7 bases from J, the gap between germline ends came to 16 bases. The V gene's germline CDR1 is KGHSH and CDR2 LQKENI.

The genes are TRBV10-3 and TRBJ2-1; 10 bases map to TRBD2. This CDR3 is 15 amino acids long. Germline CDR1 reads ENHRY; CDR2 reads SYGVKD. V was pared by 6 bases and J by 6 bases, with 8 bases of the junction left unmatched. For the CDR3, the DNA is TGTGCCATCAGCCCGGGACTAGCGCTTGGCAATGAGCAGTTCTTC. This codes for CAISPGLALGNEQFF.

This chain connects TRBV7-6 to TRBJ2-1, with TRBD1 matching 10 bases. This CDR3 spans 15 amino acids. J was trimmed by 9 bases and V by 0 bases; bases with no gene match: 5. The germline CDR1 and CDR2 sequences are SGHVS and FNYEAQ. The CDR3 loop reads CASSLAGGQGTEQFF. The CDR3 region has the DNA TGTGCCAGCAGCTTAGCGGGGGGACAGGGGACTGAGCAGTTCTTC.

The chain recombines TRBV7-6 with TRBJ2-5; 8 bases are a match to TRBD1. Germline CDR1 reads SGHVS; CDR2 reads FNYEAQ. V shed 0 bases, J shed 5 bases, and the junction held 5 bases outside the gene matches. This CDR3 spans 15 amino acids. CDR3 DNA sequence: TGTGCCAGCAGCTTAGCTGACAGGGGTGGCGAGACCCAGTACTTC. Amino acid sequence: CASSLADRGGETQYF.

This chain uses TRBV6-1 with TRBJ2-5; D ambiguous. V was pared by 0 bases and J by 10 bases, with 6 bases between. CDR3 length equals 11 residues. CDR1 and CDR2 (germline): MNHNS, SASEGT. The chain's CDR3 is CASSEALRQYF. CDR3 DNA: TGTGCCAGCAGTGAAGCTCTCCGCCAGTACTTC.

The chain has TRBV5-4 and TRBJ2-7, with 9 bases lining up with TRBD2. CDR3 length equals 13 residues. The V gene's germline CDR1 is SGHNT and CDR2 YYREEE (reference sequence). The ends lost 3 bases at V and 6 bases at J; junction bases unmatched: 4. The CDR3 DNA sequence: TGTGCCAGCAGCTGGGGCGGGGGGGCCGAGCAGTACTTC. Its protein product is CASSWGGGAEQYF.

This clone was found once. For the CDR3, the DNA is TGTGCCAGCAGCCCGAGGACAGGGGGCAAGACTGAAGCTTTCTTT. It is translated as CASSPRTGGKTEAFF. The chain is built from TRBV9 and TRBJ1-1; 11 nucleotides line up with TRBD1. V was clipped by 4 bases and J by 5 bases; unmatched bases: 7. The germline V gene has CDR1 SGDLS and CDR2 YYNGEE. The CDR3 has 15 amino acids.

This clone has a handful of counts. This chain connects TRBV5-1 to TRBJ2-5; a possible D gene is TRBD1 (7 bases). Trimming cost V 6 bases and J 5 bases, with 26 bases left between them. There are 17 residues in the CDR3. Germline V gene data show CDR1 as SGHRS and CDR2 as YFSETQ. The CDR3 coding sequence is TGCGCCAGCAACATACGGGGTGCAGGGGGGAGGCGGGAGACCCAGTACTTC. This sequence encodes CASNIRGAGGRRETQYF.